Listed below are T cell receptor beta chains from one sample, sequenced in a study of Graves' ophthalmopathy and Graves' hyperthyroidism. TCRdb itself ran the multiplex PCR reads through MiXCR, one entry per CDR3 protein. The table lists around 520,000 distinct CDR3 sequences, under 45% of them singletons, with about 4% in the top ten. The sample consisted of peripheral blood or thyroid tissue (not recorded which). These receptors all come from an adult man with Graves' hyperthyroidism. Each CDR3 is given with its conserved first and last residue. A D gene is named only where the DNA matches it firmly. Size tells how often a clone was seen (once, few, many) or the class of an expanded clone, and some rows leave it out.

abundance,v_gene,d_gene,j_gene,CDR3nt,CDR3aa
many,TRBV29-1,NA,TRBJ2-6,TGCAGCGTTGGCGATACCAGGACAGTCTCTGGGGCCAACGTCCTGACTTTC,CSVGDTRTVSGANVLTF
NA,TRBV19,TRBD1,TRBJ1-1,TGTGCCAGTAGTTCACCCTCCAGGGGGTCGAACACTGAAGCTTTCTTT,CASSSPSRGSNTEAFF
many,TRBV28,NA,TRBJ1-6,TGTGCCAGCAGTACGAACAGCGGCGGTTCACCCCTCCACTTT,CASSTNSGGSPLHF
few,TRBV4-1,TRBD1,TRBJ1-4,TGCGCCAGCAGCCAAGGAAGCGGGACAGGGGAGGAAAAACTGTTTTTT,CASSQGSGTGEEKLFF
many,TRBV13,NA,TRBJ2-7,TGTGCCAGCAGCCCCGGACTACCATCCCTTTACGAGCAGTACTTC,CASSPGLPSLYEQYF
NA,TRBV25-1,NA,TRBJ2-5,TGTGCCAGCAGTTCCGCAAATCAAGAGACCCAGTACTTC,CASSSANQETQYF
many,TRBV25-1,NA,TRBJ1-5,TGTGCCAGATTGGGAGGAACCCCAAGCAATCAGCCCCAGCATTTT,CARLGGTPSNQPQHF
many,TRBV7-8,NA,TRBJ2-7,TGTGCCAGCAGCTTAGGGGCTAGCGACTACGAGCAGTACTTC,CASSLGASDYEQYF
many,TRBV7-9,NA,TRBJ1-2,TGTGCCAGCAGCTCCACCCCCGATCCAGGGGACGATGGCTACACCTTC,CASSSTPDPGDDGYTF
NA,TRBV20-1,NA,TRBJ1-2,TGCAGTGCTGAGACTAGCGGGGGGGCCCTCGATGGTAGCTATGGCTACACCTTC,CSAETSGGALDGSYGYTF
NA,TRBV7-2,NA,TRBJ2-5,TGTGCCAGGGGTGGGGGCGACGGGACCCAGTACTTC,CARGGGDGTQYF
once,TRBV9,NA,TRBJ2-2,TGTGCCAGCAGCGTAGGGAGTTCGCTAGGGGAGCTGTTTTTT,CASSVGSSLGELFF
many,TRBV7-2,NA,TRBJ2-5,TGTGCCAGCAGCTTAGTAGGGGATCCCGGAGAGACCCAGTACTTC,CASSLVGDPGETQYF
NA,TRBV20-1,TRBD2,TRBJ2-6,TGCAGTGCTAGTGCCTCTGCTAGCGGGAGGGCCAGGGTCCTGACTTTC,CSASASASGRARVLTF
NA,TRBV12-5,TRBD2,TRBJ2-5,TGTGCTAGTGGTTTCCACAGCGGGGGGCAAGAGACCCAGTACTTC,CASGFHSGGQETQYF
NA,TRBV4-2,NA,TRBJ1-4,TGTGCCAGCAGCCAAGATAAAGGGAGTGAAAAACTGTTTTTT,CASSQDKGSEKLFF
few,TRBV2,NA,TRBJ2-7,TGTGCCAGCAGTGATGCAGTTTCCGCCTCATACGAGCAGTACTTC,CASSDAVSASYEQYF
NA,TRBV2,TRBD2,TRBJ2-5,TGTGCCAGTGGGGGGAGGGGATTCCTCGAGACCCAGTACTTC,CASGGRGFLETQYF
NA,TRBV29-1,NA,TRBJ1-3,TGCAGCTTGTACGGTAACTCTGGAAACACCATATATTTT,CSLYGNSGNTIYF
many,TRBV20-1,TRBD2,TRBJ2-5,TGCAGTGCTAGAGAAGCGGGGGTTCTCCGCGAAGAGACCCAGTACTTC,CSAREAGVLREETQYF
NA,TRBV7-9,TRBD2,TRBJ2-3,TGTGCCAGCAGCATCCCGACTAGCGGGAGGGCGTCAGATACGCAGTATTTT,CASSIPTSGRASDTQYF
many,TRBV7-2,TRBD2,TRBJ2-5,TGTGCCAGCAGCTTAGATGGCGGGGGGGCGGGAGAGACCCAGTACTTC,CASSLDGGGAGETQYF
NA,TRBV7-8,TRBD2,TRBJ2-3,TGTGCCAGCAGCCGGGAGGGGGGTACGCAGTATTTT,CASSREGGTQYF
NA,TRBV7-9,TRBD1,TRBJ1-1,TGTGCCAGCAGCCCAACGGCAGGGGGAAGGACTGAAGCTTTCTTT,CASSPTAGGRTEAFF
once,TRBV20-1,NA,TRBJ2-1,TGCAGTACCCAGAGAAACCTTGACAATGAGCAGTTCTTC,CSTQRNLDNEQFF
few,TRBV6-6,TRBD1,TRBJ1-5,TGTGCCAGCAGTCCCGGACAGGGGTACAATCAGCCCCAGCATTTT,CASSPGQGYNQPQHF
many,TRBV7-2,TRBD1,TRBJ1-5,TGTGCCAGCAGCTTAGTGGGACAGGGGGGTGCTCAGCCCCAGCATTTT,CASSLVGQGGAQPQHF
NA,TRBV9,TRBD2,TRBJ2-3,TGTGCCAGCAGCGTAGCAGCGGGGTTCACAGATACGCAGTATTTT,CASSVAAGFTDTQYF
NA,TRBV7-9,NA,TRBJ2-1,TGTGCCAGCAGCTTAGTAGATGGTGAGCAGTTCTTC,CASSLVDGEQFF
NA,TRBV7-9,TRBD2,TRBJ2-5,TGTGCCAGCAGCGGGGGGGACTCTCACTTC,CASSGGDSHF
few,TRBV12-3/TRBV12-4,TRBD1,TRBJ2-5,TGTGCCAGCAGTTTAGGACAGGGGCCGAAGACCCAGTACTTC,CASSLGQGPKTQYF
NA,TRBV7-9,NA,TRBJ1-2,TGTGCCAGCAGCTTAGATCCCTTCCAGGCGAGCAATGGCTACACCTTC,CASSLDPFQASNGYTF
few,TRBV10-3,NA,TRBJ2-3,TGTGCCACCAGGGAGGACAGCACAGATACGCAGTATTTT,CATREDSTDTQYF
few,TRBV7-6,TRBD1,TRBJ1-5,TGTGCCAGCAGCTCTCAGGGGGGTGGCAATCAGCCCCAGCATTTT,CASSSQGGGNQPQHF
NA,TRBV25-1,NA,TRBJ1-3,TGTGCCAGCAGTGAACGTTTGGGGGCTGGAAACACCATATATTTT,CASSERLGAGNTIYF
many,TRBV12-3/TRBV12-4,NA,TRBJ2-2,TGTGCCAGCAGTCCCACAGGGATTTACACCGGGGAGCTGTTTTTT,CASSPTGIYTGELFF
NA,TRBV10-3,NA,TRBJ1-1,TGTGCCATCAGACCAGACCGAAACACTGAAGCTTTCTTT,CAIRPDRNTEAFF
NA,TRBV29-1,NA,TRBJ1-4,TGCAGCGTCGTGGGACGGGGAAATGAAAAACTGTTTTTT,CSVVGRGNEKLFF
many,TRBV7-2,NA,TRBJ1-1,TGTGCCAGCAGCTTAGGTGTGGGGAGGAGGACTGAAGCTTTCTTT,CASSLGVGRRTEAFF
many,TRBV6-2/TRBV6-3,NA,TRBJ2-7,TGTGCCAGCGGGGCAGTTCGGTACGAGCAGTACTTC,CASGAVRYEQYF
NA,TRBV7-6,NA,TRBJ2-5,TGTGCCAGCAGCAAACAGGGGGTTAGCGGGCTTAAAGAGACCCAGTACTTC,CASSKQGVSGLKETQYF
NA,TRBV7-6,NA,TRBJ1-3,TGTGCCAGCAGCTTAGCGGTCGGGGGCAGTCCGGCGAGAAACACCATATATTTT,CASSLAVGGSPARNTIYF
many,TRBV10-3,TRBD2,TRBJ2-7,TGTGCCATGGGAGCGGGAGGGCCCGTCGAGCAGTACTTC,CAMGAGGPVEQYF
many,TRBV7-9,NA,TRBJ2-7,TGTGCCAGCTCACCAGGCGCCGACGAGCAGTACTTC,CASSPGADEQYF
NA,TRBV11-2,NA,TRBJ2-7,TGTGCCAGCAGCTTAGACTCCGGCAGGGGAGAAGTTCAGTACTTC,CASSLDSGRGEVQYF
NA,TRBV7-3,TRBD2,TRBJ2-7,TGTGCCAGCAGCTTTCTAGCGGGAGGGAACAATGAGCAGTACTTC,CASSFLAGGNNEQYF
NA,TRBV20-1,TRBD1,TRBJ2-7,TGCAGTGCCGGGACAGCGTCCTACGAGCAGTACTTC,CSAGTASYEQYF
NA,TRBV24-1,NA,TRBJ2-3,TGTGCCACCAGTGAAAGGGACACTAGCACAGATACGCAGTATTTT,CATSERDTSTDTQYF
many,TRBV20-1,TRBD1,TRBJ2-5,TGCAGTGCAACCAGACAGGGCGGAGAGACCCAGTACTTC,CSATRQGGETQYF
NA,TRBV20-1,NA,TRBJ2-7,TGCAGTGCTAGACTCCCCGGAAGGGGGAACTACGAGCAGTACTTC,CSARLPGRGNYEQYF
NA,TRBV7-2,NA,TRBJ2-3,TGTGCCAGCAGCTCGCAAGACACAGATACGCAGTATTTT,CASSSQDTDTQYF
few,TRBV2,NA,TRBJ2-1,TGTGCCAGCAGTGAAGTAGTCAGGGCCGGGGAGCAGTTCTTC,CASSEVVRAGEQFF
NA,TRBV20-1,NA,TRBJ1-1,TGCAGTGCTATGACTAGCGGGGGGAACACTGAAGCTTTCTTT,CSAMTSGGNTEAFF